A selection of T cell receptor beta chains follows, all from one sample in a study of blood T cell repertoires in COVID-19. Sequencing was performed with immunoSEQ multiplex PCR; in TCRdb, only in-frame clones are kept and a portion is missing. Of around 380,000 clones in the sample, roughly 86% are singletons; the top ten hold approximately 1.3%. Material for sequencing was PBMCs or T cells enriched from blood (not recorded which). The origin of the receptors is a man aged 25 to 45 who had recovered from COVID-19. CDR3s include the opening cysteine and the closing phenylalanine or tryptophan. The D gene is left open where the match is weak. Clone size is stated in some rows and not others, as once, few, many or a class when expanded.

V	size	J	D	DNA	CDR3
TRBV20-1	.	TRBJ2-2	.	TGCAGTGCTAGTTTACAAGCGAACACCGGGGAGCTGTTTTTT	CSASLQANTGELFF
TRBV2	.	TRBJ2-7	TRBD1	TGTGCCAGATCTAAAGGGGACAGGGAGAACGAGCAGTACTTC	CARSKGDRENEQYF
TRBV5-1	.	TRBJ1-1	.	TGCGCCAGCAGCTTGGATCCGGGTAGGAGCACTGAAGCTTTCTTT	CASSLDPGRSTEAFF
TRBV7-9	.	TRBJ2-6	.	TGTGCCAGCAGCTTAAAGTCAGGGATACTCTCTGGGGCCAACGTCCTGACTTTC	CASSLKSGILSGANVLTF
TRBV19	once	TRBJ1-2	TRBD1	TGTGCCAGTAGTATAGATCCCGGGACAGTTCGTGGCTACACCTTC	CASSIDPGTVRGYTF
TRBV9	.	TRBJ2-2	.	TGTGCCAGCAGCGTAGGTCAGTACACCGGGGAGCTGTTTTTT	CASSVGQYTGELFF
TRBV5-1	few	TRBJ1-1	.	TGCGCCAGCAAGGACATAAACACTGAAGCTTTCTTT	CASKDINTEAFF
TRBV4-1	.	TRBJ1-2	.	TGCGCCAGCAGCCAAGACCGGACAGCCCAGGGCTACACCTTC	CASSQDRTAQGYTF
TRBV12-3/TRBV12-4	.	TRBJ1-2	.	TGTGCCAGCAGTAAGGACACCTATGGCTACACCTTC	CASSKDTYGYTF
TRBV6-5	.	TRBJ1-1	.	TGTGCCAGCCTACAGGGATTGAACACTGAAGCTTTCTTT	CASLQGLNTEAFF
TRBV4-3	.	TRBJ2-4	TRBD2	TGCGCCAGCAGCCAGAGATCTAGCGGGCCCAAAAACATTCAGTACTTC	CASSQRSSGPKNIQYF
TRBV30	.	TRBJ1-1	.	TGTGCCTGGAGTGGACTACGAGAGACTGAAGCTTTCTTT	CAWSGLRETEAFF
TRBV7-6	.	TRBJ1-2	.	TGTGCCAGCAGCTTAGAGAGCGGCCCATCGGCTTATGGCTACACCTTC	CASSLESGPSAYGYTF
TRBV11-2	.	TRBJ1-1	TRBD1	TGTGCCAGCAGCCTGGGACAGGGAGGTACTGAAGCTTTCTTT	CASSLGQGGTEAFF
TRBV4-1	.	TRBJ1-2	TRBD1	TGCGCCAGCAGCCAAGATCCTCCGGGACAGGGATACGGCTACACCTTC	CASSQDPPGQGYGYTF
TRBV10-2	.	TRBJ1-2	TRBD1	TGCGCCAGCAGTGAGTCGACAGGGAGGAACTATGGCTACACCTTC	CASSESTGRNYGYTF
TRBV10-3	.	TRBJ1-2	TRBD1	TGTGCCATCGGGGGATCAGAGACAGGGGGCTACACCTTC	CAIGGSETGGYTF
TRBV3-1/TRBV3-2	.	TRBJ1-5	TRBD1	TGTGCCAGCACCACAGGGGAGACTCAGCCCCAGCATTTT	CASTTGETQPQHF
TRBV3-1/TRBV3-2	.	TRBJ1-3	.	TGTGCCAGCAGCGACTTCTCGGGGGGCTCTGGAAACACCATATATTTT	CASSDFSGGSGNTIYF
TRBV3-1/TRBV3-2	.	TRBJ1-6	TRBD1	TGTGCCAGCAGCCTCAGATGGACAGGCGATTCACCCCTCCACTTT	CASSLRWTGDSPLHF
TRBV7-9	.	TRBJ1-1	.	TGTGCCAGCAGCTTAACTGGGGGCGGAATCACTGAAGCTTTCTTT	CASSLTGGGITEAFF
TRBV30	.	TRBJ1-1	TRBD1	TGTGCCTCGGACAGGGGGAACACTGAAGCTTTCTTT	CASDRGNTEAFF
TRBV4-1	.	TRBJ2-3	.	TGCGCCAGCAGCTATCGGAGCACAGATACGCAGTATTTT	CASSYRSTDTQYF
TRBV7-2	.	TRBJ1-3	.	TGTGCCAGCAGCTTTAATGGCGGGATCTCTGGAAACACCATATATTTT	CASSFNGGISGNTIYF
TRBV24-1	.	TRBJ2-1	TRBD1	TGTGCCACCAGTGATAGGACAGGGGGACGTGAGCAGTTCTTC	CATSDRTGGREQFF
TRBV5-1	.	TRBJ1-2	.	TGCGCCAGCAGCCCCCAGTCTAACTATGGCTACACCTTC	CASSPQSNYGYTF